This T cell receptor (beta chain) was documented in a study of blood T cells in healthy people across ages. As for this clonotype: Its specificity is unknown.

The use of a sample-barcoded 5' primer and a J-beta primer mix characterized a second PCR of roughly 6 to 11 cycles. TCRdb reanalysed the 5' RACE reads using MiXCR and keeps one entry per CDR3 protein. This table holds 1.5 million to 2 million distinct CDR3 sequences, roughly 28% found once. Points from the study as a whole: Per-million-T-cell TCR beta diversity fell roughly linearly with age. Without sorted subsets, naive and antigen-experienced compartments could not be conclusively compared.

Germline-derived CDR1 and CDR2 are SQVTM and ANQGSEA. CDR3 length: 18 amino acids. Sequenced sample: blood. This chain connects TRBV29-1 to TRBJ2-1, with a possible D match to TRBD2 (5 bases). The J call is uncertain, as TRBJ2-7 better fits the DNA end. The receptor was isolated from a woman younger than 45 in good health. CDR3 amino acids: CSVTSLVDPRSSYNEQYF. The CDR3 DNA reads TGCAGCGTCACTAGTCTCGTAGACCCCAGGAGCTCCTACAATGAGCAGTACTTC.